These 9 T cell receptor beta chains originate from one sample sequenced in a study of cytomegalovirus exposure and HLA in healthy donors. 13 Jbeta primers and 60 Vbeta primers were used for the PCR. The repertoire was sequenced with immunoSEQ multiplex PCR; TCRdb's copy has only in-frame clones and lacks some. The sample lists tens of thousands of clones, 7.6% seen once, with approximately 2.5% in the top ten. Input material: PBMCs. Receptor source: a man between 45 and 60 years old in good health and CMV-seronegative.

This clone has just a few counts. This chain joins TRBV2 and TRBJ2-5; TRBD2 matches 11 bases. CDR1 and CDR2 from the germline V gene are SNHLY and FYNNEI. This CDR3 contains 17 residues. With 3 bases clipped from V and 5 bases from J, the junction kept 11 bases outside the gene matches. The CDR3 loop is CASSEIGLAGGRETQYF. CDR3 in DNA: TGTGCCAGCAGTGAGATTGGGCTAGCGGGGGGCCGGGAGACCCAGTACTTC. The whole variable domain, filled in from reference TRBV2 and TRBJ2-5, reads EPEVTQTPSHQVTQMGQEVILRCVPISNHLYFYWYRQILGQKVEFLVSFYNNEISEKSEIFDDQFSVERPDGSNFTLKIRSTKLEDSAMYFCASSEIGLAGGRETQYFGPGTRLLVL.

The chain joins TRBV6-1 to TRBJ1-1, with D maybe TRBD1 (6 bases). Germline V CDR1 and CDR2: MNHNS, SASEGT. V was cut by 5 bases and J by 1 base, with 11 bases left in between. This CDR3 has 14 residues. The DNA for the CDR3 is TGTGCCAGCAGTAACAGGGCGGGGAACACTGAAGCTTTCTTT. It translates to CASSNRAGNTEAFF.

The gene calls are TRBV5-1 and TRBJ2-7; 8 bases map to TRBD2. Germline V gene sequence: CDR1 SGHRS, CDR2 YFSETQ. The CDR3 contains 14 residues. Trimming at V came to 0 bases and at J to 7 bases, leaving 6 bases not matched to a gene. The CDR3 sequence is CASSLEASGYEQYF. The CDR3 DNA follows: TGCGCCAGCAGCTTGGAGGCTAGCGGGTATGAGCAGTACTTC.

The chain has TRBV7-8 and TRBJ1-2; 10 bases are shared with TRBD1. After removal of 6 bases from V and 8 bases from J, the junction contained 6 bases not matched to a gene. CDR1 is SGHVS and CDR2 is FQNEAQ in the germline V gene. The CDR3 contains 13 residues. The CDR3 is CASRPGQGRGYTF. The CDR3 nucleotides read TGTGCCAGCAGACCGGGACAGGGGCGCGGCTACACCTTC.

As for this clone: One junction end disagrees with the germline gene, perhaps due to a read error. The same CDR3 is also encoded by other DNA sequences in this sample. The chain joins TRBV6-1 to TRBJ1-6; TRBD1 agrees at 9 bases. Germline CDR1 and CDR2: MNHNS and SASEGT. The length of the CDR3 is 14 residues. CDR3 sequence reads: CASREGTGNSPLHF. In nucleotides, the CDR3 is TGTGCCAGCAGGGAAGGGACAGGGAATTCACCCCTCCACTTT.

Only a few counts were recorded for this clone. The CDR3 DNA is TGCGCCAGCAGCCCAGGCGCAAGAGGGAACTATGGCTACACCTTC. This translates into CASSPGARGNYGYTF. The genes are TRBV4-1 and TRBJ1-2, with D unclear. CDR3 length equals 15 residues. With 4 bases removed from V and 2 bases from J, the gap between germline ends came to 14 bases. From germline, CDR1 is MGHRA and CDR2 YSYEKL.

The chain couples TRBV7-8 to TRBJ1-2; no definite D call. The germline gives CDR1 SGHVS, CDR2 FQNEAQ. The ends were cut back, 4 bases at V and 3 bases at J, with 6 bases in the middle. The CDR3 is made up of 12 amino acids. The DNA for the CDR3 is TGTGCCAGCAGCTCACGGTACTATGGCTACACCTTC. Translated: CASSSRYYGYTF.

The chain combines TRBV19 with TRBJ2-7; 12 positions match TRBD2. The CDR3 spans 13 residues. The trim removed 8 bases at V and 5 bases at J, leaving 4 bases unmatched. Germline V gene data show CDR1 as LNHDA and CDR2 as SQIVND (reference sequence). The chain's CDR3 is CASSSGRADEQYF. CDR3 sequence (DNA): TGTGCCAGTTCTAGCGGGAGGGCAGACGAGCAGTACTTC.

The CDR3 coding sequence is TGTGCCAGCAGCTTAGATCGGGCGGCGGGTGGAAACACCATATATTTT. Its translation: CASSLDRAAGGNTIYF. The gene calls are TRBV11-2 and TRBJ1-3; no reliable D call. Germline loops: CDR1 SGHAT, CDR2 FQNNGV. The CDR3 is 16 residues long. V was trimmed by 0 bases and J by 3 bases, leaving 12 bases between them. Variable domain in full (rest from reference TRBV11-2 and TRBJ1-3): EAGVAQSPRYKIIEKRQSVAFWCNPISGHATLYWYQQILGQGPKLLIQFQNNGVVDDSQLPKDRFSAERLKGVDSTLKIQPAKLEDSAVYLCASSLDRAAGGNTIYFGEGSWLTVV.